A selection of T cell receptor beta chains follows, all from one sample in a study of T-cell memory formation after mild COVID-19. MiXCR was run by TCRdb on the 5' RACE reads, yielding one entry per CDR3 protein. This table has tens of thousands of distinct CDR3 sequences, 9% to 9.5% appearing once. Sequenced sample: PBMCs or a T cell subset sorted from them (not recorded which). These receptors originate from a young man who had mild COVID-19 (a few samples of this study predate the infection). Cell type and time point are not known. The CDR3 runs from the conserved cysteine through the conserved F or W. D genes are given only for firm matches. Clone size is stated in some rows and not others, as once, few, many or a class when expanded.

clone size: .; J gene: TRBJ2-5; D gene: .; V gene: TRBV7-3; CDR3 protein: CASSWGAGETQYF; CDR3 DNA: TGTGCCAGCAGCTGGGGGGCCGGGGAGACCCAGTACTTC
clone size: few; J gene: TRBJ2-2; D gene: .; V gene: TRBV5-1; CDR3 protein: CASSPGGTNTGELFF; CDR3 DNA: TGCGCCAGCAGCCCTGGAGGGACGAACACCGGGGAGCTGTTTTTT
clone size: few; J gene: TRBJ1-4; D gene: .; V gene: TRBV6-1; CDR3 protein: CASSDRLGEKLFF; CDR3 DNA: TGTGCCAGCAGTGACCGCCTAGGTGAAAAACTGTTTTTT
clone size: few; J gene: TRBJ2-2; D gene: .; V gene: TRBV4-2; CDR3 protein: CASSLGTGQNTGELFF; CDR3 DNA: TGTGCCAGCAGCCTTGGAACTGGACAGAACACCGGGGAGCTGTTTTTT
clone size: .; J gene: TRBJ2-3; D gene: TRBD2; V gene: TRBV4-1; CDR3 protein: CASSPGLGRDTQYF; CDR3 DNA: TGCGCCAGCAGCCCGGGACTAGGACGAGATACGCAGTATTTT
clone size: .; J gene: TRBJ2-1; D gene: .; V gene: TRBV12-3/TRBV12-4; CDR3 protein: CASSFRGEENEQFF; CDR3 DNA: TGTGCCAGCAGTTTCCGAGGGGAGGAGAATGAGCAGTTCTTC
clone size: .; J gene: TRBJ2-5; D gene: TRBD2; V gene: TRBV3-1; CDR3 protein: CASSETSGVIGTQYF; CDR3 DNA: TGTGCCAGCAGCGAGACTAGCGGGGTTATCGGGACCCAGTACTTC
clone size: many; J gene: TRBJ2-7; D gene: .; V gene: TRBV29-1; CDR3 protein: CSVDRQGEGEQYF; CDR3 DNA: TGCAGCGTTGACCGGCAGGGGGAGGGTGAGCAGTACTTC
clone size: .; J gene: TRBJ2-3; D gene: .; V gene: TRBV10-2; CDR3 protein: CASSATTDTQYF; CDR3 DNA: TGCGCCAGCAGCGCAACCACAGATACGCAGTATTTT
clone size: many; J gene: TRBJ2-5; D gene: .; V gene: TRBV5-1; CDR3 protein: CASGSLGGAGETQYF; CDR3 DNA: TGCGCCAGCGGATCCCTGGGGGGGGCCGGGGAGACCCAGTACTTC
clone size: few; J gene: TRBJ2-5; D gene: TRBD1; V gene: TRBV4-1; CDR3 protein: CASSLSSPGQPQETQYF; CDR3 DNA: TGCGCCAGCAGCCTGTCCTCTCCGGGACAGCCCCAAGAGACCCAGTACTTC
clone size: .; J gene: TRBJ1-2; D gene: .; V gene: TRBV7-2; CDR3 protein: CASSRLPSNYGYTF; CDR3 DNA: TGTGCCAGCAGCCGGCTCCCGTCCAACTATGGCTACACCTTC
clone size: few; J gene: TRBJ2-7; D gene: TRBD1; V gene: TRBV4-1; CDR3 protein: CASSQQGAPSYEQYF; CDR3 DNA: TGCGCCAGCAGCCAACAGGGGGCTCCATCCTACGAGCAGTACTTC
clone size: many; J gene: TRBJ1-6; D gene: .; V gene: TRBV3-1; CDR3 protein: CASSFTQRDLNF; CDR3 DNA: TGTGCCAGCAGCTTCACGCAGCGGGACCTAAACTTT
clone size: .; J gene: TRBJ1-4; D gene: .; V gene: TRBV5-1; CDR3 protein: CASSRGAGEKLFF; CDR3 DNA: TGCGCCAGCTCTCGGGGGGCTGGTGAAAAACTGTTTTTT
clone size: many; J gene: TRBJ1-1; D gene: TRBD1; V gene: TRBV7-3; CDR3 protein: CASSRQGTAEAFF; CDR3 DNA: TGTGCCAGCAGCCGACAGGGGACCGCTGAAGCTTTCTTT
clone size: many; J gene: TRBJ2-5; D gene: .; V gene: TRBV18; CDR3 protein: CASSSYGHQETQYF; CDR3 DNA: TGTGCCAGCTCGTCGTACGGTCACCAAGAGACCCAGTACTTC
clone size: many; J gene: TRBJ2-7; D gene: .; V gene: TRBV4-2; CDR3 protein: CASSQDGTFTSYEQYF; CDR3 DNA: TGTGCCAGCAGCCAAGATGGGACATTTACTTCCTACGAGCAGTACTTC
clone size: few; J gene: TRBJ1-2; D gene: .; V gene: TRBV6-5; CDR3 protein: CASSNQRGYTF; CDR3 DNA: TGTGCCAGCAGTAATCAACGTGGCTACACCTTC
clone size: .; J gene: TRBJ2-2; D gene: TRBD1; V gene: TRBV7-9; CDR3 protein: CASTMTGANTGELFF; CDR3 DNA: TGTGCCAGCACCATGACAGGGGCGAACACCGGGGAGCTGTTTTTT
clone size: few; J gene: TRBJ1-5; D gene: .; V gene: TRBV7-3; CDR3 protein: CASSLTFQPQHF; CDR3 DNA: TGTGCCAGCAGCTTAACGTTTCAGCCCCAGCATTTT
clone size: few; J gene: TRBJ2-1; D gene: .; V gene: TRBV4-2; CDR3 protein: CASSQRGYNEQFF; CDR3 DNA: TGTGCCAGCAGCCAACGGGGGTACAATGAGCAGTTCTTC
clone size: .; J gene: TRBJ1-3; D gene: .; V gene: TRBV7-9; CDR3 protein: CASSLNQGNTIYF; CDR3 DNA: TGTGCCAGCAGCTTAAACCAGGGAAACACCATATATTTT
clone size: .; J gene: TRBJ2-5; D gene: .; V gene: TRBV29-1; CDR3 protein: CSVERNGGGQETQYF; CDR3 DNA: TGCAGCGTTGAGAGAAACGGGGGCGGGCAAGAGACCCAGTACTTC
clone size: .; J gene: TRBJ1-2; D gene: TRBD1; V gene: TRBV6-5; CDR3 protein: CASSRLQNRGFGGYTF; CDR3 DNA: TGTGCCAGCAGCCGCCTCCAAAACAGGGGATTTGGTGGCTACACCTTC
clone size: .; J gene: TRBJ1-1; D gene: .; V gene: TRBV7-2; CDR3 protein: CASSLPDTEAFF; CDR3 DNA: TGTGCCAGCAGCTTACCAGACACTGAAGCTTTCTTT
clone size: few; J gene: TRBJ1-1; D gene: TRBD1; V gene: TRBV20-1; CDR3 protein: CSPGGRFPEAFF; CDR3 DNA: TGCAGTCCAGGGGGCCGGTTCCCTGAAGCTTTCTTT
clone size: .; J gene: TRBJ1-1; D gene: TRBD1; V gene: TRBV6-6; CDR3 protein: CASSHRDRAPTEAFF; CDR3 DNA: TGTGCCAGCAGTCACCGGGACAGGGCCCCCACTGAAGCTTTCTTT
clone size: .; J gene: TRBJ1-5; D gene: .; V gene: TRBV7-2; CDR3 protein: CASSLAGTSNQPQHF; CDR3 DNA: TGTGCCAGCAGCTTAGCTGGGACAAGCAATCAGCCCCAGCATTTT
clone size: .; J gene: TRBJ1-5; D gene: .; V gene: TRBV4-1; CDR3 protein: CASSPMAGSPYSNQPQHF; CDR3 DNA: TGCGCCAGCAGCCCGATGGCAGGATCCCCTTATAGCAATCAGCCCCAGCATTTT
clone size: many; J gene: TRBJ2-5; D gene: .; V gene: TRBV11-2; CDR3 protein: CASRSNRHRETQYF; CDR3 DNA: TGTGCCAGCAGGTCAAACCGCCATCGTGAGACCCAGTACTTC
clone size: many; J gene: TRBJ2-2; D gene: TRBD1; V gene: TRBV7-2; CDR3 protein: CASSFGTGTTGELFF; CDR3 DNA: TGTGCCAGCAGCTTCGGGACAGGGACTACCGGGGAGCTGTTTTTT
clone size: .; J gene: TRBJ2-5; D gene: TRBD2; V gene: TRBV5-4; CDR3 protein: CASSDTSGGYQETQYF; CDR3 DNA: TGTGCCAGCAGCGATACTAGCGGGGGGTACCAAGAGACCCAGTACTTC
clone size: few; J gene: TRBJ1-5; D gene: .; V gene: TRBV7-8; CDR3 protein: CASSLGPGANQPQHF; CDR3 DNA: TGTGCCAGCAGCTTAGGACCCGGGGCCAATCAGCCCCAGCATTTT
clone size: few; J gene: TRBJ2-5; D gene: TRBD2; V gene: TRBV4-2; CDR3 protein: CASSQDLTGGQETQYF; CDR3 DNA: TGTGCCAGCAGCCAAGATCTGACGGGGGGGCAAGAGACCCAGTACTTC
clone size: few; J gene: TRBJ2-1; D gene: .; V gene: TRBV7-2; CDR3 protein: CASSFYRGGGHEQFF; CDR3 DNA: TGTGCCAGCAGCTTCTACAGGGGAGGTGGGCATGAGCAGTTCTTC
clone size: .; J gene: TRBJ2-5; D gene: TRBD1; V gene: TRBV12-3/TRBV12-4; CDR3 protein: CASSFSDRRETQYF; CDR3 DNA: TGTGCCAGCAGTTTCTCGGACAGGAGGGAGACCCAGTACTTC
clone size: .; J gene: TRBJ1-2; D gene: TRBD1; V gene: TRBV7-2; CDR3 protein: CASSKGGDSYGYTF; CDR3 DNA: TGTGCCAGCAGCAAGGGTGGGGACAGCTATGGCTACACCTTC
clone size: .; J gene: TRBJ2-3; D gene: TRBD2; V gene: TRBV15; CDR3 protein: CATSREVEAGFTDTQYF; CDR3 DNA: TGTGCCACCAGCAGAGAGGTGGAAGCGGGGTTCACAGATACGCAGTATTTT
clone size: .; J gene: TRBJ2-3; D gene: .; V gene: TRBV5-4; CDR3 protein: CASSLGQRADTQYF; CDR3 DNA: TGTGCCAGCAGCTTGGGGCAGCGGGCAGATACGCAGTATTTT